A single sample is the source of the 23 T cell receptor beta chains below, sequenced in a study of early T cells in non-severe SARS-CoV-2 infection. One entry per CDR3 protein results from TCRdb running MiXCR on the 5' RACE reads. The sample includes over 95,000 distinct CDR3 sequences, roughly 17% of them seen just once. The sequenced sample consisted of whole blood. These receptors came from an adult who was a healthcare worker with PCR-confirmed SARS-CoV-2 infection or an uninfected control (not recorded which).

This clonotype was seen repeatedly, ten times or more. This rearrangement joins TRBV4-3 to TRBJ2-1; maybe TRBD2 (6 bases). The CDR3 contains 15 residues. The germline V gene has CDR1 LGHNA and CDR2 YSLEER. Trimming left V 0 bases short and J 7 bases short, with 13 bases between. CDR3 in amino acids: CASSQDRERANEQFF. The CDR3 nucleotides read TGCGCCAGCAGCCAAGATCGGGAGCGGGCGAATGAGCAGTTCTTC.

This clonotype was seen many times. The chain is built from TRBV28 and TRBJ2-5; no clear D gene. This CDR3 is 17 amino acids long. Germline CDR1 is MDHEN and CDR2 is SYDVKM. The V gene lost 5 bases and the J gene lost 0 bases, with 19 bases spanning the gap. This CDR3 is CASSSFGVGRHQETQYF. The CDR3 DNA sequence: TGTGCCAGCAGTAGTTTTGGCGTCGGACGCCACCAAGAGACCCAGTACTTC. The whole variable domain, remainder taken from reference TRBV28 and TRBJ2-5, is DVKVTQSSRYLVKRTGEKVFLECVQDMDHENMFWYRQDPGLGLRLIYFSYDVKMKEKGDIPEGYSVSREKKERFSLILESASTNQTSMYLCASSSFGVGRHQETQYFGPGTRLLVL.

This clonotype was detected only a few times. DNA of the CDR3: TGTGCCAGCAGCTTAGATGCGATCGGACAGTCCTACGAGCAGTACTTC. Residues: CASSLDAIGQSYEQYF. The chain uses TRBV7-9 and TRBJ2-7, with a tentative D call TRBD1 (6 bases). The CDR3 consists of 16 residues. Germline V CDR1 and CDR2: SEHNR, FQNEAQ (reference sequence). V lost 1 base and J lost 1, with 14 bases in between.

V gene TRBV18 combines with J gene TRBJ1-2; 7 bases are shared with TRBD1. Unmatched junction bases numbered 10, after V lost 4 bases and J lost 2 bases. This CDR3 is built from 16 residues. Germline assignment: CDR1 KGHSH and CDR2 LQKENI. For the CDR3, the DNA is TGTGCCAGCTCACTCACGGGGGACAGCTTAAACTATGGCTACACCTTC. Amino acid sequence: CASSLTGDSLNYGYTF.

This clonotype was counted once. The chain recombines TRBV7-9 with TRBJ1-1; D uncertain. The V gene's germline CDR1 is SEHNR and CDR2 FQNEAQ (reference sequence). The CDR3 sequence is 14 residues long. Trimming took off 0 bases at V and 4 bases at J, with 9 bases between the two ends. CDR3 DNA sequence: TGTGCCAGCAGCTTAGCGTTCAGAGGCACTGAAGCTTTCTTT. Its translation: CASSLAFRGTEAFF.

This clonotype was seen at least ten times. The chain joins TRBV7-2 to TRBJ2-7; TRBD2 agrees at 11 bases. This CDR3 is built from 15 residues. Per germline, CDR1 SGHTA and CDR2 FQGNSA. V dropped 2 bases and J dropped 6; count of bases not matched to a gene: 6. The CDR3 DNA reads TGTGCCAGCAGCTTATCGACTAGCGGGAATGTCGAGCAGTACTTC. This gives the protein CASSLSTSGNVEQYF.

This clonotype was seen a handful of times. The gene calls are TRBV7-2 and TRBJ1-1, with 8 nucleotides matching TRBD1. The CDR3 contains 15 residues. CDR1 and CDR2 (germline): SGHTA, FQGNSA. V dropped 5 bases and J dropped 1; count of bases not matched to a gene: 6. CDR3: CASSLYRGENTEAFF. The CDR3 bases are TGTGCCAGCAGCCTTTACAGGGGGGAGAACACTGAAGCTTTCTTT.

This clonotype occurred a few times. This sequence joins TRBV20-1 and TRBJ1-6, with D tentatively TRBD1 (6 bases). Deletions cut 6 bases from V and 0 bases from J, with 18 bases between. Germline V lookup: CDR1 DFQATT, CDR2 SNEGSKA (reference sequence). The CDR3 extends over 17 amino acids. The CDR3 loop is CSAPGGGGSSYNSPLHF. The DNA for the CDR3 is TGCAGTGCCCCTGGTGGAGGGGGGAGCTCCTATAATTCACCCCTCCACTTT.

This clonotype was counted a few times. CDR3 sequence reads: CSALPGQGVAEQFF. The CDR3 nucleotides read TGCAGTGCCTTACCGGGACAGGGGGTAGCTGAGCAGTTCTTC. The chain carries TRBV20-1 and TRBJ2-1; TRBD1 aligns across 11 bases. Germline-derived CDR1 and CDR2 are DFQATT and SNEGSKA (reference sequence). The CDR3 loop spans 14 amino acids. With V trimmed by 6 bases and J by 9 bases, 10 bases remained unmatched.

This clonotype occurred a few times. The chain links TRBV3-1 to TRBJ2-7; 8 bases are shared with TRBD2. The V gene's germline CDR1 is LGHDT and CDR2 YNNKEL (reference sequence). The V and J ends lost 3 bases and 3 bases, in that order; junction bases with no gene match: 1. The CDR3 spans 13 residues. CDR3 coding DNA: TGTGCCAGCAGCCACGGGGGGGTCTACGAGCAGTACTTC. It specifies CASSHGGVYEQYF.

V gene TRBV11-2 combines with J gene TRBJ2-1; D not resolved. Germline V gives CDR1 SGHAT, CDR2 FQNNGV. This CDR3 has 16 residues. V lost 0 bases, J lost 8 bases, and 17 bases lay in between. CDR3 protein: CASSLDLGASTHEQFF. DNA of the CDR3: TGTGCCAGCAGCTTAGATCTTGGTGCTAGTACCCATGAGCAGTTCTTC.

This clonotype was recorded only once. The CDR3 loop is CASSPWSTSYEQYF. The CDR3 DNA reads TGTGCCAGCAGTCCCTGGTCAACCTCCTACGAGCAGTACTTC. The chain links TRBV28 to TRBJ2-7; D is ambiguous. Deletions cut 5 bases from V and 0 bases from J, with 11 bases between. The germline V gene has CDR1 MDHEN and CDR2 SYDVKM. This CDR3 spans 14 amino acids.

This clonotype was counted a few times. CDR3 nucleotides: TGCGCCAGCAGCTTGGATACGATCACAGATACGCAGTATTTT. Residues: CASSLDTITDTQYF. The chain uses TRBV5-1 and TRBJ2-3, with D uncertain. The CDR3 covers 14 residues. Germline V gene lookup returns CDR1 SGHRS and CDR2 YFSETQ. V was trimmed by 0 bases and J by 2 bases, leaving 7 bases between them.

The V gene is TRBV20-1, the J gene TRBJ2-7, with 8 bases identical to TRBD2. CDR3 length equals 15 residues. Germline CDR1 and CDR2: DFQATT and SNEGSKA (reference sequence). The ends lost 2 bases at V and 3 bases at J; junction bases unmatched: 9. The CDR3 DNA follows: TGCAGTGCTAGACGTATGCGGGAGGCTTTCTACGAGCAGTACTTC. It encodes CSARRMREAFYEQYF.

This clonotype was found a few times. The V gene is TRBV6-2 or TRBV6-3, the J gene TRBJ2-1; weak D call: TRBD1 (6 bases). V lost 5 bases to trimming and J lost 14 bases, with 19 bases between them. Germline-derived CDR1 and CDR2 are MNHEY and SVGEGT. The CDR3 extends over 13 amino acids. The CDR3 sequence is CASSAPDSEREFF. The CDR3 DNA reads TGTGCCAGCAGTGCTCCGGACAGTGAGAGGGAGTTCTTC.

This clonotype was detected only once. This chain connects TRBV18 to TRBJ2-2; no firm D call. The V end lost 1 base, the J end lost 3 bases, and 12 bases lay between the germline ends. The CDR3 runs to 16 residues. Per the germline V gene, CDR1 is KGHSH and CDR2 is LQKENI. CDR3 sequence (DNA): TGTGCCAGCTCACCACGGACCCATCAAGACACCGGGGAGCTGTTTTTT. Translation gives CASSPRTHQDTGELFF.

This clonotype showed up just a few times. The rearrangement uses TRBV29-1 and TRBJ1-6; the match to TRBD1 covers 7 bases. The CDR3 has 13 amino acids. CDR1 is SQVTM and CDR2 is ANQGSEA in the germline V gene. The ends lost 2 bases at V and 7 bases at J; junction bases unmatched: 2. This CDR3 reads CSVETGANSPLHF. CDR3 nucleotide sequence: TGCAGCGTTGAAACAGGGGCAAATTCACCCCTCCACTTT.

This clonotype has more than one count but fewer than ten. The chain recombines TRBV20-1 with TRBJ2-1; TRBD1 matches at 8 bases. Germline V CDR1 and CDR2: DFQATT, SNEGSKA (reference sequence). The CDR3 has 13 amino acids. The V segment lost 6 bases and the J segment 10 bases; nucleotides outside the gene matches: 11. The CDR3 nucleotides read TGCAGTGCGGGACAGGTCAAACTTTGGGAGCAGTTCTTC. It translates to CSAGQVKLWEQFF.

This clonotype was seen more than once but under ten times. The gene calls are TRBV27 and TRBJ1-5; D gene unclear. Germline V gives CDR1 MNHEY, CDR2 SMNVEV (reference sequence). Deletions cut 4 bases from V and 9 bases from J, with 10 bases between. The CDR3 sequence is 12 residues long. The CDR3 DNA is TGTGCCAGCAGTTCCACCGGCCGGCCCCAGCATTTT. Translated: CASSSTGRPQHF.

The chain employs TRBV25-1 and TRBJ2-1; tentative D call: TRBD2 (6 bases). CDR3 length: 12 amino acids. V was cut by 3 bases and J by 8 bases, with 8 bases left in between. CDR1 and CDR2 from the germline V gene are MGHDK and SYGVNS. CDR3 DNA: TGTGCCAGCAGTGATAGCGGTTATGAGCAGTTCTTC. It translates to CASSDSGYEQFF.

This chain joins TRBV10-3 and TRBJ1-2, with a weak D call TRBD1 (6 bases). This CDR3 has 14 residues. Trimming cost V 5 bases and J 0 bases, with 10 bases left between them. CDR1 and CDR2 from the germline V gene are ENHRY and SYGVKD. CDR3 sequence (DNA): TGTGCCATCAGTTCACGGACAGCTAACTATGGCTACACCTTC. Translation gives CAISSRTANYGYTF.

The chain links TRBV10-3 to TRBJ1-6; D gene unclear. Trimming stripped 4 bases from V and 8 bases from J, with 6 bases between. From germline, CDR1 is ENHRY and CDR2 SYGVKD. This CDR3 spans 12 amino acids. In DNA form, the CDR3 reads TGTGCCATCAGTGGGCTAGATTCACCCCTCCACTTT. Protein: CAISGLDSPLHF.

This clonotype was seen at least ten times. V gene TRBV14 combines with J gene TRBJ2-3; D is perhaps TRBD1 (5 bases). The germline CDR1 and CDR2 sequences are SGHDN and FVKESK. The CDR3 spans 16 residues. V was pared by 1 base and J by 4 bases, with 15 bases between. CDR3 sequence: CASSQVFQGGADTQYF. CDR3 coding DNA: TGTGCCAGCAGCCAAGTCTTTCAGGGTGGGGCAGATACGCAGTATTTT.